This T cell receptor beta chain originates from a study of Ad26.COV2.S vaccination and SARS-CoV-2 variants. Comment on this clone: Its specificity is unknown.

Whole-study findings and limits: Researchers cautioned that TCR breadth and depth analyses may have underestimated total T cell responses.

Only in-frame clones appear in the TCRdb table, and some are missing; sequencing was by immunoSEQ multiplex PCR. In the table there are under 95,000 clones, more than 65% of which are singletons. This receptor was obtained from a human donor who had recovered from COVID-19. This specimen was peripheral blood, taken after recovery from COVID-19.

The CDR3 DNA follows: TGTGCCAGCAGCTTGCCCGGTCGGGGCGACTATGGCTACACCTTC. It specifies CASSLPGRGDYGYTF. The V call is TRBV5-4, the J call TRBJ1-2, with D maybe TRBD1 (5 bases). The CDR3 totals 15 residues. Trimming stripped 1 base from V and 3 bases from J, with 13 bases between. Germline-derived CDR1 and CDR2 are SGHNT and YYREEE (reference sequence). Filled out from reference TRBV5-4 and TRBJ1-2, the complete variable domain reads ETGVTQSPTHLIKTRGQQVTLRCSSQSGHNTVSWYQQALGQGPQFIFQYYREEENGRGNFPPRFSGLQFPNYSSELNVNALELDDSALYLCASSLPGRGDYGYTFGSGTRLTVV.